Each of the 30 T cell receptor beta chains below was sequenced from the same sample in a study of T cell changes during pregnancy in multiple sclerosis. TCRdb keeps only in-frame clones here, not all; method: immunoSEQ multiplex PCR. There are 66,000 or so clones in the sample; 75% to 95% occur only once, and around 5.2% lies in the top ten. Source: CD8+ T cells from peripheral blood mononuclear cells, taken before pregnancy. These receptors were taken from a female donor with multiple sclerosis, enrolled in a pregnancy study.

V gene TRBV6-4 combines with J gene TRBJ2-7; 9 nucleotides agree with TRBD1. V gave up 5 bases and J gave up 7 bases; unmatched junction bases: 6. This CDR3 has 13 residues. Per germline, CDR1 MRHNA and CDR2 SNTAGT. Written as DNA, the CDR3 is TGTGCCAGCAGTCCCGGGACAGGGTGGGAGCAGTACTTC. It yields the protein CASSPGTGWEQYF.

The CDR3 DNA follows: TGTGCCAGCAGCCAGGGGCCTTACTCCTACAATGAGCAGTTCTTC. Its translation: CASSQGPYSYNEQFF. The chain is built from TRBV6-6 and TRBJ2-1, with D possibly being TRBD1 (6 bases). Germline V CDR1 and CDR2: MNHNY, SVGAGI (reference sequence). The CDR3 is made up of 15 amino acids. The V end was cut by 6 bases, the J end by 0 bases, with 12 bases between.

The chain recombines TRBV5-1 with TRBJ2-2; D gene unclear. There are 14 residues in the CDR3. Germline-derived CDR1 and CDR2 are SGHRS and YFSETQ. Deletions cut 4 bases from V and 2 bases from J, with 9 bases between. The CDR3 reads CASSQLYNTGELFF. As DNA, the CDR3 is TGCGCCAGCAGCCAACTATATAACACCGGGGAGCTGTTTTTT. Using reference TRBV5-1 and TRBJ2-2 for the parts outside the CDR3, the full variable domain is KAGVTQTPRYLIKTRGQQVTLSCSPISGHRSVSWYQQTPGQGLQFLFEYFSETQRNKGNFPGRFSGRQFSNSRSEMNVSTLELGDSALYLCASSQLYNTGELFFGEGSRLTVL.

The chain recombines TRBV27 with TRBJ1-1, with D possibly being TRBD1 (5 bases). Germline V gene sequence: CDR1 MNHEY, CDR2 SMNVEV (reference sequence). V lost 3 bases to trimming and J lost 6 bases, with 11 bases between them. The CDR3 covers 13 residues. The CDR3 spells CASSFDGASEAFF. CDR3 sequence (DNA): TGTGCCAGCAGTTTTGATGGGGCGTCTGAAGCTTTCTTT.

The chain carries TRBV5-4 and TRBJ1-6, with D maybe TRBD1 (5 bases). Deletions cut 2 bases from V and 10 bases from J, with 13 bases between. This CDR3 is 14 amino acids long. In germline, CDR1 is SGHNT, CDR2 YYREEE (reference sequence). The CDR3 here is CASSFGQGESPLHF. The CDR3 DNA is TGTGCCAGCAGCTTTGGTCAGGGTGAGTCACCCCTCCACTTT.

Only a few counts were recorded for this clone. The V and J genes are TRBV9 and TRBJ1-1, with a possible D match to TRBD1 (5 bases). V shed 4 bases and J shed 4 bases, with 8 bases lying between them. CDR3 length: 12 amino acids. Germline lookup yields CDR1 SGDLS and CDR2 YYNGEE. As DNA, the CDR3 is TGTGCCAGCAGCCGAGACAGCACTGAAGCTTTCTTT. It encodes CASSRDSTEAFF.

The V gene is TRBV27, the J gene TRBJ1-2; the D gene is possibly TRBD1 (6 bases). This CDR3 spans 15 amino acids. Germline values: CDR1 MNHEY, CDR2 SMNVEV (reference sequence). V lost 2 bases and J lost 0, with 10 bases in between. The CDR3 sequence is CASSLGGRANYGYTF. The CDR3 DNA follows: TGTGCCAGCAGTTTAGGGGGCAGGGCTAACTATGGCTACACCTTC.

The table lists this clone with a count of one. V usage is TRBV6-1 and J usage is TRBJ1-3; TRBD1 aligns across 7 bases. Germline loops: CDR1 MNHNS, CDR2 SASEGT. Trimming removed 8 bases from V and 4 bases from J; junction bases left unmatched: 2. CDR3 length: 12 amino acids. The CDR3 DNA sequence: TGTGCCAGCCGGGACAGCGGAAACACCATATATTTT. Its protein is CASRDSGNTIYF.

The chain recombines TRBV10-3 with TRBJ2-1, with D possibly being TRBD1 (5 bases). The CDR3 has 13 residues. Trimming removed 6 bases at V and 8 bases at J, with 14 bases between. The germline CDR1 and CDR2 sequences are ENHRY and SYGVKD. DNA of the CDR3: TGTGCCATCAGAGGGGAAGGCTTCGATGAGCAGTTCTTC. Amino acids: CAIRGEGFDEQFF.

CDR3 sequence: CASSVEFPADTQYF. CDR3 bases: TGCGCCAGCAGTGTCGAGTTTCCCGCAGATACGCAGTATTTT. The genes are TRBV10-1 and TRBJ2-3, with no clear D. The CDR3 loop spans 14 amino acids. Germline V lookup: CDR1 WNHNN, CDR2 SYGVQD (reference sequence). Trimming removed 4 bases from V and 4 bases from J, with 12 bases in between.

The chain combines TRBV5-5 with TRBJ2-1; 8 bases map to TRBD2. Germline V CDR1 and CDR2: SGHKS, YYEKEE (reference sequence). Losses at the gene ends were 5 bases for V and 9 bases for J; bases not matched to a gene: 13. CDR3 length equals 15 residues. The CDR3 sequence: CASSSTGGSSGEQFF. The CDR3 DNA reads as TGTGCCAGCAGTTCGACGGGGGGGTCCTCTGGTGAGCAGTTCTTC.

The J gene is TRBJ2-1, the V gene TRBV27, with D perhaps TRBD1 (6 bases). Trimming cost V 3 bases and J 0 bases, with 18 bases left between them. The CDR3 is 18 residues long. Per germline, CDR1 MNHEY and CDR2 SMNVEV (reference sequence). CDR3 in DNA: TGTGCCAGCAGTTTCCCCCAACTCGACAGGAGCTCCTACAATGAGCAGTTCTTC. It specifies CASSFPQLDRSSYNEQFF.

The chain uses TRBV30 and TRBJ2-3; 8 bases are shared with TRBD2. CDR3 length: 15 amino acids. V lost 3 bases to trimming and J lost 5 bases; unmatched junction nucleotides: 10. CDR1 and CDR2 (germline): GTSNPN, SVGIG (reference sequence). The CDR3, as DNA: TGTGCCTGGAGGAGAATCGGGGGGGCGGGAGATACGCAGTATTTT. Translated: CAWRRIGGAGDTQYF.

The V gene is TRBV27, the J gene TRBJ1-3, with D maybe TRBD1 (6 bases). From germline, CDR1 is MNHEY and CDR2 SMNVEV (reference sequence). The CDR3 sequence is 16 residues long. V lost 0 bases and J 2 bases, leaving 11 bases between the germline ends. CDR3 DNA: TGTGCCAGCAGTTTATCGCGACAGGCGACTGGAAACACCATATATTTT. Amino acids: CASSLSRQATGNTIYF.

The chain's CDR3 is CASSLGTVGDHYNEQFF. CDR3 DNA: TGTGCCAGCAGCTTAGGGACAGTTGGCGATCACTACAATGAGCAGTTCTTC. The gene calls are TRBV7-2 and TRBJ2-1, with a tentative D call TRBD1 (6 bases). CDR1 is SGHTA and CDR2 is FQGNSA in the germline V gene. V lost 1 base and J lost 3, with 16 bases in between. The length of the CDR3 is 17 residues. Full variable domain (rest looked up from reference TRBV7-2 and TRBJ2-1): GAGVSQSPSNKVTEKGKDVELRCDPISGHTALYWYRQSLGQGLEFLIYFQGNSAPDKSGLPSDRFSAERTGGSVSTLTIQRTQQEDSAVYLCASSLGTVGDHYNEQFFGPGTRLTVL.

The chain employs TRBV6-5 and TRBJ2-1, with D uncertain. The CDR3 sequence is 12 residues long. Trimming removed 3 bases at V and 9 bases at J, with 9 bases between. Germline CDR1 and CDR2: MNHEY and SVGAGI. CDR3 coding DNA: TGTGCCAGCAGTTATAGTATCGGTGAGCAGTTCTTC. Protein sequence: CASSYSIGEQFF.

The J gene is TRBJ1-1, the V gene TRBV7-2; D is undetermined. Trimming took 8 bases from V and 4 from J, leaving 8 bases between them. CDR3 length: 11 amino acids. Germline V gene data show CDR1 as SGHTA and CDR2 as FQGNSA. The CDR3 DNA is TGTGCCAGCCGGGAGGGCACTGAAGCTTTCTTT. The encoded protein is CASREGTEAFF.

The J gene is TRBJ1-1, the V gene TRBV7-8; the D gene is possibly TRBD1 (5 bases). Trimming took 6 bases from V and 0 from J, leaving 11 bases between them. There are 14 residues in the CDR3. From germline, CDR1 is SGHVS and CDR2 FQNEAQ. CDR3: CASRSGLLNTEAFF. In nucleotides, the CDR3 is TGTGCCAGCAGATCGGGACTCCTGAACACTGAAGCTTTCTTT.

The chain recombines TRBV13 with TRBJ2-3, with unresolved D. Germline CDR1 is PRHDT and CDR2 is FYEKMQ (reference sequence). The CDR3 consists of 12 residues. V was trimmed by 4 bases and J by 2 bases, leaving 4 bases between them. The chain's CDR3 is CASSSNTDTQYF. CDR3 nucleotides: TGTGCCAGCAGCTCCAACACAGATACGCAGTATTTT.

This chain connects TRBV5-6 to TRBJ2-5; D unclear. The germline CDR1 and CDR2 sequences are SGHDT and YYEEEE. V was pared by 4 bases and J by 0 bases, with 10 bases between. CDR3 length: 14 residues. CDR3 DNA: TGTGCCAGCAGCAAAGAGTCGTACCAAGAGACCCAGTACTTC. It translates to CASSKESYQETQYF.

This clone was found once. CDR3 DNA sequence: TGTGCCAGCAGCTGGGCCCGGGACTCCCAGTATTTT. Translated, it gives CASSWARDSQYF. The V and J genes are TRBV11-2 and TRBJ2-3, with D possibly TRBD2 on 6 matching bases. Germline lookup yields CDR1 SGHAT and CDR2 FQNNGV. This CDR3 has 12 residues. Trimming took off 4 bases at V and 12 bases at J, with 14 bases between the two ends.

The gene calls are TRBV19 and TRBJ2-2, with D possibly being TRBD2 (6 bases). With 0 bases removed from V and 1 base from J, the gap between germline ends came to 12 bases. Per germline, CDR1 LNHDA and CDR2 SQIVND (reference sequence). The length of the CDR3 is 17 residues. CDR3 DNA: TGTGCCAGTAGTATAGATCGGGAGACGGAGAACACCGGGGAGCTGTTTTTT. Its protein product is CASSIDRETENTGELFF. Looking up the rest from reference TRBV19 and TRBJ2-2 gives the full variable domain: DGGITQSPKYLFRKEGQNVTLSCEQNLNHDAMYWYRQDPGQGLRLIYYSQIVNDFQKGDIAEGYSVSREKKESFPLTVTSAQKNPTAFYLCASSIDRETENTGELFFGEGSRLTVL.

The chain links TRBV30 to TRBJ1-1; D unclear. V lost 0 bases and J 4 bases, leaving 6 bases between the germline ends. This CDR3 is built from 12 residues. Germline lookup yields CDR1 GTSNPN and CDR2 SVGIG (reference sequence). CDR3 residues: CAWSVFGTEAFF. CDR3 coding DNA: TGTGCCTGGAGTGTATTCGGCACTGAAGCTTTCTTT.

The chain joins TRBV7-2 to TRBJ2-7; 7 bases map to TRBD1. The J segment lost 3 bases and the V segment lost 5 bases, leaving 7 bases of the junction unmatched. In germline, CDR1 is SGHTA, CDR2 FQGNSA. The CDR3 is made up of 14 amino acids. The CDR3 bases are TGTGCCAGCAGCCCGCACCAGGGGGTCTACGAGCAGTACTTC. It codes for CASSPHQGVYEQYF.

In its sample, this clone was seen once. At one end, the junction sequence differs from germline, possibly due to a read error. The gene calls are TRBV7-7 and TRBJ2-3; D is possibly TRBD2 (7 bases). CDR1 and CDR2 (germline): SSHAT, FNYEAQ (reference sequence). The CDR3 has 15 amino acids. This CDR3 reads CASSLVGGPTDTQYF. The CDR3 DNA sequence: TGTGCTAGCAGCTTGGTGGGGGGGCCTACAGATACGCAGTATTTT.

This clone was picked up many times. The V call is TRBV7-9, the J call TRBJ2-1, with unresolved D. The CDR3 consists of 15 residues. Trimming cost V 4 bases and J 4 bases, with 14 bases left between them. Germline CDR1 reads SEHNR; CDR2 reads FQNEAQ (reference sequence). The CDR3 here is CASSSTKAGYNEQFF. CDR3 in DNA: TGTGCCAGCAGCTCCACCAAGGCAGGATACAATGAGCAGTTCTTC.

V usage is TRBV5-6 and J usage is TRBJ2-7; 8 bases fit TRBD1. There are 14 residues in the CDR3. CDR1 and CDR2 from the germline V gene are SGHDT and YYEEEE. Trimming took 2 bases from V and 7 from J; bases not matched to a gene: 8. The DNA of the CDR3 is TGTGCCAGCAGCTTCCAGGGGGCTGTGCGGGAGCAGTACTTC. It encodes CASSFQGAVREQYF.

The chain recombines TRBV30 with TRBJ1-2; TRBD1 is a possible D gene (5 bases). The CDR3 covers 12 residues. Germline lookup yields CDR1 GTSNPN and CDR2 SVGIG (reference sequence). The V gene lost 2 bases and the J gene lost 8 bases, with 12 bases spanning the gap. In DNA, the CDR3 is TGTGCCTGGAGTTACCAGGGTGAGGGCTACACCTTC. Its translation is CAWSYQGEGYTF.

This rearrangement joins TRBV5-1 to TRBJ2-7; tentative D call: TRBD1 (6 bases). The germline V gene encodes CDR1 SGHRS and CDR2 YFSETQ. The CDR3 runs 15 residues. The CDR3 is CASRGTDSFTYEQYF. CDR3 bases: TGCGCTTCAAGGGGGACGGACTCCTTCACCTACGAGCAGTACTTC.

The V and J genes are TRBV25-1 and TRBJ1-1, with D unclear. Trimming took 1 base from V and 0 from J, leaving 6 bases between them. Germline CDR1 reads MGHDK; CDR2 reads SYGVNS. The CDR3 is made up of 14 amino acids. The CDR3 protein is CASSESRMNTEAFF. Here the CDR3 DNA reads TGTGCCAGCAGTGAATCCAGGATGAACACTGAAGCTTTCTTT.